This TCR beta chain stems from a study of blood T cell repertoires in COVID-19. Study-level information: COVID-19 samples collected from the United States, Italy and Spain covered acute and convalescent phases.

CDR1 and CDR2 from the germline V gene are MGHRA and YSYEKL. This CDR3 comprises 14 residues. The ends were cut back, 5 bases at V and 2 bases at J, with 10 bases in the middle. Original data processing: Reference gene primer amplification gave nucleated cell count estimates. TCRdb keeps only in-frame clones here, not all; method: immunoSEQ multiplex PCR. The DNA gave D and trimming, while V, J and clone size come from that table. The sample lists roughly 350,000 clones; 80% to 95% were seen once. This sequence originates from a woman aged 30 to 39 who had recovered from COVID-19. Material: PBMCs or T cells enriched from blood (not recorded which). J is TRBJ1-5 and V is TRBV4-1, with D possibly TRBD1 on 5 matching bases. The CDR3 spells CASSLEGGNQPQHF. The CDR3 DNA follows: TGCGCCAGCAGCTTGGAAGGGGGCAATCAGCCCCAGCATTTT.